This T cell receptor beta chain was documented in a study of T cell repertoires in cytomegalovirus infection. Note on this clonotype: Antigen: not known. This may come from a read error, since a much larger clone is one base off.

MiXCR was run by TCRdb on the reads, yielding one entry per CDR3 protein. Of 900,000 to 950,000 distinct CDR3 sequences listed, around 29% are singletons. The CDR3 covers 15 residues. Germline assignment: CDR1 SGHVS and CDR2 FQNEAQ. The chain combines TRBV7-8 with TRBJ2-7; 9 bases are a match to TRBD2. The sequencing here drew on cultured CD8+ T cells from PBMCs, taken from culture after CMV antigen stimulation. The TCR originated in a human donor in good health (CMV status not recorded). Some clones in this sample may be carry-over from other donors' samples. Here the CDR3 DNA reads TGTGCCAGCAGCTTAGAGCTAGCGGGGTCCTACGACCAGTACTTC. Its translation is CASSLELAGSYDQYF.